This T cell receptor (beta chain) derives from a study of blood T cell repertoires in COVID-19. Study background: The samples span acute and convalescent COVID-19 from the United States, Italy and Spain.

The CDR3 covers 15 residues. V was cut by 0 bases and J by 3 bases, with 9 bases left in between. CDR1 LNHNV and CDR2 YYDKDF come from the germline V gene (reference sequence). Clones were read by immunoSEQ multiplex PCR, and TCRdb kept only the in-frame ones, dropping some. This sample yields about 57,000 clones, of which 91% are seen a single time; approximately 2.3% belongs to the top ten. The genes are TRBV15 and TRBJ2-1, with a weak D call TRBD2 (6 bases). The sequence came from a man in his 60s with acute or convalescent COVID-19. The sequenced material came from peripheral blood. The CDR3 DNA follows: TGTGCCACCAGCAGAGATCAAGCGGGCTACAATGAGCAGTTCTTC. This codes for CATSRDQAGYNEQFF.